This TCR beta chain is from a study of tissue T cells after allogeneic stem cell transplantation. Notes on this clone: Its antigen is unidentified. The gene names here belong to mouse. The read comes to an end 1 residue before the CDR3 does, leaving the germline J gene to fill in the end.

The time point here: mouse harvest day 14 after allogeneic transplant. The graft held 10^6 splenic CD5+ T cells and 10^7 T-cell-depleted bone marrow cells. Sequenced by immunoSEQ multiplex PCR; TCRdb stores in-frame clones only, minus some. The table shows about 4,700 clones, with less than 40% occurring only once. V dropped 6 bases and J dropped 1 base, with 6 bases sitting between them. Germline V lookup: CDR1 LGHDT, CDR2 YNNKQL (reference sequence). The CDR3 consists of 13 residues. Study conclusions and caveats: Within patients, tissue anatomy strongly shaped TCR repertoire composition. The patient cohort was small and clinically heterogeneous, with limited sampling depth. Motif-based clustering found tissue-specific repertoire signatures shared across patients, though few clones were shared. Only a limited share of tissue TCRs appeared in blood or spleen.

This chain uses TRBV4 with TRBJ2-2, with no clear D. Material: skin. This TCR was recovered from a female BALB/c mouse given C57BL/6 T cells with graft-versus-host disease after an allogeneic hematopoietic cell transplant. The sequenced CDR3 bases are TGTGCCAGCAGTCGACAAAACACCGGGCAGCTCTAC. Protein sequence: CASSRQNTGQLY. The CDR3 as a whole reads CASSRQNTGQLYF.